The text below deals with one T cell receptor (beta chain). The read ends 3 residues before the CDR3 terminus; that terminus is restored from the germline J gene. The germline V gene encodes CDR1 SQVTM and CDR2 ANQGSEA. The CDR3 is made up of 12 amino acids. Trimming pared 7 bases from V and 0 bases from J, leaving 7 bases between. Only in-frame clones appear in the TCRdb table, and some are missing; sequencing was by immunoSEQ multiplex PCR. The listing records fewer than 50,000 clones. MY09/MY11 PCR detected cervical HPV DNA; dot-blot assigned genotypes. This sample was included in a study of T cells in women clearing cervical HPV infection. Study information: No precancer developed; the control's incident HPV16 infection cleared within 12 months. Controls gave blood once infection was undetectable; cases at lesion identification.

The TCR comes from a woman aged 18 to 75 with a cervical HPV16 infection that either progressed to CIN3+ or cleared (not recorded which). The specimen was blood buffy coat. This chain uses TRBV29-1 with TRBJ1-3; D not resolved. The CDR3 sequence: CSATSSGNTIYF. CDR3 DNA (partial): TGCAGCGCCACAAGCTCTGGAAACACC.